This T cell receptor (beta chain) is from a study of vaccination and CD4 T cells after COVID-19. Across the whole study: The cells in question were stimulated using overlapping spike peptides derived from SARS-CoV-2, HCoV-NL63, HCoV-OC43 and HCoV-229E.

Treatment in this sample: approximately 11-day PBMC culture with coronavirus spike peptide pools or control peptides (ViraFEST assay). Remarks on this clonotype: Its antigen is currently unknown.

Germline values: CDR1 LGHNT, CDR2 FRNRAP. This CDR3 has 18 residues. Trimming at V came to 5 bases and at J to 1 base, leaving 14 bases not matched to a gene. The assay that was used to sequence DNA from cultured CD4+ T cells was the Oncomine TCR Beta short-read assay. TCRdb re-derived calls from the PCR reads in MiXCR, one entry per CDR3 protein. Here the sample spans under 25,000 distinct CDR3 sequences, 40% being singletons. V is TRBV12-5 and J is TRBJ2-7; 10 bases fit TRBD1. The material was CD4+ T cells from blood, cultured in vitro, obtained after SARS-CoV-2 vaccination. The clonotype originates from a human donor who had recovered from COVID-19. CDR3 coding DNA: TGTGCTAGTGGTCGTAGGGCTTTGGGACAGGGGAGATCCTACGAGCAGTACTTC. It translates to CASGRRALGQGRSYEQYF.